Listed here are 9 T cell receptor beta chains from one sample, sequenced in a study of identical twins. TCRdb independently ran MiXCR on the 5' RACE reads; one entry per CDR3 protein. The table includes about 490,000 distinct CDR3 sequences, approximately 14% detected once. Another study also made use of these data, one on yellow fever vaccine responses in identical twins.

Input material: CD4+ T cells sorted from blood. The receptors here all came from a woman aged 18-29 years in good health.

This clonotype appeared a single time. This chain links TRBV5-1 with TRBJ2-7, with D possibly TRBD2 on 5 matching bases. Germline-derived CDR1 and CDR2 are SGHRS and YFSETQ. Trimming cost V 4 bases and J 3 bases, with 11 bases left between them. The CDR3 has 13 residues. The CDR3 nucleotides read TGCGCCAGCAGCCAGAGGGCCAACTACGAGCAGTACTTC. Its protein is CASSQRANYEQYF.

The V call is TRBV5-1, the J call TRBJ1-4, with TRBD1 as a possible D gene (6 bases). Trimming stripped 1 base from V and 1 base from J, with 8 bases between. The V gene's germline CDR1 is SGHRS and CDR2 YFSETQ. The CDR3 runs to 15 residues. The CDR3 is CASSLTGKTNEKLFF. The CDR3 DNA reads as TGCGCCAGCAGCTTGACAGGGAAAACTAATGAAAAACTGTTTTTT. The whole variable domain, filled in from reference TRBV5-1 and TRBJ1-4, reads KAGVTQTPRYLIKTRGQQVTLSCSPISGHRSVSWYQQTPGQGLQFLFEYFSETQRNKGNFPGRFSGRQFSNSRSEMNVSTLELGDSALYLCASSLTGKTNEKLFFGSGTQLSVL.

This clonotype was picked up a small number of times. This sequence joins TRBV12-3 or TRBV12-4 and TRBJ2-5; D unresolved. CDR3 length: 13 amino acids. V lost 3 bases, J lost 3 bases, and 8 bases lay in between. Here the CDR3 reads CASSFRWEETQYF. Written as DNA, the CDR3 is TGTGCCAGCAGTTTCAGGTGGGAAGAGACCCAGTACTTC.

The chain employs TRBV12-3 or TRBV12-4 and TRBJ2-2; D not certain. The CDR3 runs to 16 residues. Trimming removed 1 base from V and 6 bases from J, with 15 bases in between. The CDR3: CASSLVLAGIPGELFF. The CDR3 DNA reads TGTGCCAGCAGTTTAGTTTTAGCTGGGATCCCCGGGGAGCTGTTTTTT.

The V call is TRBV7-3, the J call TRBJ2-2; 10 bases are shared with TRBD2. V lost 1 base and J lost 4; bases outside the gene matches: 6. The CDR3 has 17 residues. CDR1 SGHTA and CDR2 FQGTGA come from the germline V gene. CDR3 region: CASSLRSSGRGTGELFF. Written as DNA, the CDR3 is TGTGCCAGCAGCTTAAGGTCTAGCGGGAGAGGCACCGGGGAGCTGTTTTTT.

The sample holds a few counts of this clonotype. V and J are TRBV10-3 and TRBJ2-5, with D maybe TRBD2 (5 bases). Germline-derived CDR1 and CDR2 are ENHRY and SYGVKD. V was trimmed by 0 bases and J by 5 bases, leaving 13 bases between them. The CDR3 is 15 residues long. The DNA of the CDR3 is TGTGCCATCAGTGAGTCGACGGGAATGGGCGAGACCCAGTACTTC. This sequence encodes CAISESTGMGETQYF.

This clonotype was detected only a few times. This chain connects TRBV27 to TRBJ2-1; the D is unclear. Germline-derived CDR1 and CDR2 are MNHEY and SMNVEV (reference sequence). This CDR3 has 18 residues. The germline V and J ends were trimmed by 3 bases and 0 bases, with 18 bases remaining between them. The CDR3 DNA reads TGTGCCAGCAGTTTCCTTAGGAGTGCAAAGAGCTCCTACAATGAGCAGTTCTTC. As protein: CASSFLRSAKSSYNEQFF.

This clonotype was seen a few times. The chain employs TRBV5-1 and TRBJ2-4; 7 bases map to TRBD1. This CDR3 has 15 amino acids. V gave up 4 bases and J gave up 4 bases; unmatched junction bases: 8. Germline loops: CDR1 SGHRS, CDR2 YFSETQ. As DNA, the CDR3 is TGCGCCAGCAGCCCTTCGACAGGGTTAAAAAACATTCAGTACTTC. Its protein is CASSPSTGLKNIQYF.

Only a few counts were recorded for this clonotype. The chain links TRBV3-1 to TRBJ1-6; 8 bases align to TRBD1. Germline V gene sequence: CDR1 LGHDT, CDR2 YNNKEL (reference sequence). The CDR3 spans 14 residues. Losses at the gene ends were 6 bases for V and 9 bases for J; bases not matched to a gene: 7. DNA for the CDR3: TGTGCCAGCAGGGATGCAGGGGGCCGTTCACCCCTCCACTTT. This sequence encodes CASRDAGGRSPLHF.